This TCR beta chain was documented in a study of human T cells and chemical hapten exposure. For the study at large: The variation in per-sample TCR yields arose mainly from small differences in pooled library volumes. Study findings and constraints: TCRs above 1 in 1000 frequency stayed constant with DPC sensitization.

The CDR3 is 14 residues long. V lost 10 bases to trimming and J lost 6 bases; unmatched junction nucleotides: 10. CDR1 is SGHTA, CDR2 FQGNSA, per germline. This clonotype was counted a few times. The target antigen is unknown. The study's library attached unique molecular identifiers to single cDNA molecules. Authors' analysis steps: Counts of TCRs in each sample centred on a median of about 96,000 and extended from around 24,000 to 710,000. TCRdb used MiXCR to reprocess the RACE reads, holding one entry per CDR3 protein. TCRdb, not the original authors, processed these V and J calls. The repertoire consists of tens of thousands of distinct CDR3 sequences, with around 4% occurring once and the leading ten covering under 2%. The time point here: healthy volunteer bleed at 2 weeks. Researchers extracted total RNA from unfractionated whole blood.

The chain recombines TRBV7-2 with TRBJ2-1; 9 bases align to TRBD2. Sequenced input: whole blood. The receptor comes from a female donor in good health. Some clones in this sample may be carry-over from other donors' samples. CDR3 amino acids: CAKTAGGPPNEQFF. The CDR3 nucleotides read TGTGCCAAAACAGCGGGGGGTCCCCCCAATGAGCAGTTCTTC.